The source of this TCR beta chain is a study of graft-versus-host responses after intestinal transplantation listed by TCRdb under 2021. The study in broad terms: The transplants that recipients received were multivisceral, liver-intestinal, or isolated intestinal. Instead of going to the commercial service, samples from a few later patients were sequenced in-house on an Illumina MiSeq and processed with MiXCR. Every recipient was given anti-thymocyte globulin induction, then maintenance tacrolimus and steroids for 3 to 4 years. The cohort enrolled about two dozen intestinal transplant recipients including one retransplant, and a few patients lacking pretransplant specimens were excluded. A peak of at least 4% donor T cells among recipient peripheral blood mononuclear cells was the definition used for donor T cell macrochimerism. After intestinal transplantation, graft-versus-host and host-versus-graft alloreactive T cell clones in the graft, circulation and bone marrow were tracked using bulk TCR-beta CDR3 sequencing. Alloreactive clones were identified by sequencing pre-transplant mixed lymphocyte reaction products and comparing these products with unstimulated pre-transplant donor and recipient T cells. The investigation overall reported the following: Early after transplant, peak levels of circulating GvH clones were associated with declines in HvG clones. Patients with donor T cell macrochimerism had high GvH to HvG T cell clonal ratios in their allografts. The conclusions were limited by the relatively low number and heterogeneity of the intestinal transplant patients. GvH clones turned up in recipient bone marrow, with some appearing earlier in ileal mucosa or blood, a pattern consistent with an intestinal mucosal origin.

Blood samples were collected up to 4 times in the first month after transplant and then at least monthly when available. The V end gives up 6 bases and the J end 9 bases, leaving 7 bases in the junction not matched to a gene. The CDR3 numbers 13 residues from cysteine through phenylalanine. Only the CDR3 portion is preserved as DNA: 39 bases, with reading frame beginning at the first base. The germline V gene (reference sequence) yields MNHEY for CDR1 and SMNVEV for CDR2. Worth noting for this clone: What this receptor recognizes is not known. Base qualities are not recorded, but no much larger clone differs from it by a single base.

Receptor libraries were prepared by the immunoSEQ multiplex PCR assay. For most patients, high-throughput TCR-beta CDR3 sequencing of genomic DNA was performed by Adaptive Biotechnologies. The authors' pipeline ran thus. Adaptive's ImmunoSEQ software was the source of the TCR sequencing data for roughly 19 patients, while a few other patients were processed with MiXCR and VDJtools. Because the origin of CDR3 nucleotide sequences shared between donor and recipient could not be assigned, those sequences were removed. Alloreactive clones required at least 2-fold expansion over unstimulated cells and minimum CFSE-low frequency of 0.002% (template counts) or 0.001% (read counts). Mappable clones were those detected in sequenced pre-transplant spleen, lymph node, or MLR CFSE-low populations of the donor or recipient. Cumulative frequency of alloreactive clones was calculated as a percentage of all sequences weighted by copy number. Sourced from immuneACCESS, this table was stored by TCRdb with only in-frame sequences that have V and J called. A share of the clones is absent; for the studies checked, an unresolved V gene accounts for under half, and the remainder has no known explanation. V and J calls and clone size come straight from that table; D and trimming were deduced from the DNA. The table for this sample lists around 20,000 clones; over 80% of them were counted only once. The ten largest clones represent 43% of the sample.

The source was PBMCs, collected about 9 months after intestinal transplant. This receptor was taken from a human patient who received an intestinal transplant, so some T cells may come from the graft donor. Recombination linked TRBV27 to TRBJ2-1; 8 central bases correspond to TRBD2. The DNA sequence is as follows: TGTGCCAGCAGGGGACTAGGAGTAGGTGAGCAGTTCTTC. The resulting protein is CASRGLGVGEQFF.